This record looks at one T cell receptor beta chain sequence and its context. The sample is drawn from a study of blood T cell repertoires in COVID-19. Turning to the study itself: The samples span acute and convalescent COVID-19 from the United States, Italy and Spain. PBMCs, B-cell-depleted T cells, or T cells were the source of the cDNA or gDNA that made up the material.

The CDR3 extends over 13 amino acids. The germline V gene has CDR1 MNHEY and CDR2 SMNVEV (reference sequence). The V end was cut by 7 bases, the J end by 5 bases, with 14 bases between. Study processing details: From reference gene primer amplification, estimates of nucleated cell counts were derived. Data came from immunoSEQ multiplex PCR; TCRdb stores just in-frame clones and leaves some out. D and trimming come from the DNA, and the V and J calls and clone size come from that table. Of about 260,000 clones listed, less than 90% are singletons. The TCR was taken from a man aged 55 to 70 who had recovered from COVID-19. Sequenced material: peripheral blood. The J gene is TRBJ1-1, the V gene TRBV27; no firm D call. The CDR3 nucleotides are TGTGCCAGCAAAACGGGTGGAAGGACTGAAGCTTTCTTT. Translated: CASKTGGRTEAFF.